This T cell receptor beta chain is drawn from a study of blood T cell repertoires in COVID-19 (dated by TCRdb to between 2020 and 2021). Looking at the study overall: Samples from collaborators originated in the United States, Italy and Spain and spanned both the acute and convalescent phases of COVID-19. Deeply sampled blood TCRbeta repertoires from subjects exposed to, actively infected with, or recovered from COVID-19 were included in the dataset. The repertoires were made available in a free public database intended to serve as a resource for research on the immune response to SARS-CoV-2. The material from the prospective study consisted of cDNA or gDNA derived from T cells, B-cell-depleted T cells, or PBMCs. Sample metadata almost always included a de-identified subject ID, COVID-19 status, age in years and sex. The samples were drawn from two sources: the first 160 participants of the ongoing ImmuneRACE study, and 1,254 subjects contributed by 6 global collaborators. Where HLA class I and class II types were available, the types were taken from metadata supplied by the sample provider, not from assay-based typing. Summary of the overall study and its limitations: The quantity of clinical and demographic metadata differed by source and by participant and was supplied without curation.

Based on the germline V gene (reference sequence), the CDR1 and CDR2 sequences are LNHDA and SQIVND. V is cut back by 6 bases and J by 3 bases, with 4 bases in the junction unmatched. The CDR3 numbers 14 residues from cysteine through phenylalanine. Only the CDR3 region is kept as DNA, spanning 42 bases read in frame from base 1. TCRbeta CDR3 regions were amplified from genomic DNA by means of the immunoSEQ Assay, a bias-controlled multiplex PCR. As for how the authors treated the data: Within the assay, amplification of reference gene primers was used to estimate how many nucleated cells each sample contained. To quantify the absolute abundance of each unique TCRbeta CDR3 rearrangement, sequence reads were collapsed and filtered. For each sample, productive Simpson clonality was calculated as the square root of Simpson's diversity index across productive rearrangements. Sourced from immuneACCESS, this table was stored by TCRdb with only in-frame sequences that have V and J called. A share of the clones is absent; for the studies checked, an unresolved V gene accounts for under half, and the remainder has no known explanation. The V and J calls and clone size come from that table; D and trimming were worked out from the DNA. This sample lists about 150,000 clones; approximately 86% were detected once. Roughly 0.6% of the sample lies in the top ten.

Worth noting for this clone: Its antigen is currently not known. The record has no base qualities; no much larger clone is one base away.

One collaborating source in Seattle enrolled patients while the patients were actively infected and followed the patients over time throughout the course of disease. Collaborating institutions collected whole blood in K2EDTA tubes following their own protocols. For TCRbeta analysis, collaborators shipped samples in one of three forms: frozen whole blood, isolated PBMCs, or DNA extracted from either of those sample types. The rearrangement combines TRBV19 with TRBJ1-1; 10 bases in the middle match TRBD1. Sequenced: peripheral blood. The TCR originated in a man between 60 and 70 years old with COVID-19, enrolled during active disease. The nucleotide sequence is TGTGCCAGTAGAAGGACAGGGGGGGACACTGAAGCTTTCTTT. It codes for CASRRTGGDTEAFF.